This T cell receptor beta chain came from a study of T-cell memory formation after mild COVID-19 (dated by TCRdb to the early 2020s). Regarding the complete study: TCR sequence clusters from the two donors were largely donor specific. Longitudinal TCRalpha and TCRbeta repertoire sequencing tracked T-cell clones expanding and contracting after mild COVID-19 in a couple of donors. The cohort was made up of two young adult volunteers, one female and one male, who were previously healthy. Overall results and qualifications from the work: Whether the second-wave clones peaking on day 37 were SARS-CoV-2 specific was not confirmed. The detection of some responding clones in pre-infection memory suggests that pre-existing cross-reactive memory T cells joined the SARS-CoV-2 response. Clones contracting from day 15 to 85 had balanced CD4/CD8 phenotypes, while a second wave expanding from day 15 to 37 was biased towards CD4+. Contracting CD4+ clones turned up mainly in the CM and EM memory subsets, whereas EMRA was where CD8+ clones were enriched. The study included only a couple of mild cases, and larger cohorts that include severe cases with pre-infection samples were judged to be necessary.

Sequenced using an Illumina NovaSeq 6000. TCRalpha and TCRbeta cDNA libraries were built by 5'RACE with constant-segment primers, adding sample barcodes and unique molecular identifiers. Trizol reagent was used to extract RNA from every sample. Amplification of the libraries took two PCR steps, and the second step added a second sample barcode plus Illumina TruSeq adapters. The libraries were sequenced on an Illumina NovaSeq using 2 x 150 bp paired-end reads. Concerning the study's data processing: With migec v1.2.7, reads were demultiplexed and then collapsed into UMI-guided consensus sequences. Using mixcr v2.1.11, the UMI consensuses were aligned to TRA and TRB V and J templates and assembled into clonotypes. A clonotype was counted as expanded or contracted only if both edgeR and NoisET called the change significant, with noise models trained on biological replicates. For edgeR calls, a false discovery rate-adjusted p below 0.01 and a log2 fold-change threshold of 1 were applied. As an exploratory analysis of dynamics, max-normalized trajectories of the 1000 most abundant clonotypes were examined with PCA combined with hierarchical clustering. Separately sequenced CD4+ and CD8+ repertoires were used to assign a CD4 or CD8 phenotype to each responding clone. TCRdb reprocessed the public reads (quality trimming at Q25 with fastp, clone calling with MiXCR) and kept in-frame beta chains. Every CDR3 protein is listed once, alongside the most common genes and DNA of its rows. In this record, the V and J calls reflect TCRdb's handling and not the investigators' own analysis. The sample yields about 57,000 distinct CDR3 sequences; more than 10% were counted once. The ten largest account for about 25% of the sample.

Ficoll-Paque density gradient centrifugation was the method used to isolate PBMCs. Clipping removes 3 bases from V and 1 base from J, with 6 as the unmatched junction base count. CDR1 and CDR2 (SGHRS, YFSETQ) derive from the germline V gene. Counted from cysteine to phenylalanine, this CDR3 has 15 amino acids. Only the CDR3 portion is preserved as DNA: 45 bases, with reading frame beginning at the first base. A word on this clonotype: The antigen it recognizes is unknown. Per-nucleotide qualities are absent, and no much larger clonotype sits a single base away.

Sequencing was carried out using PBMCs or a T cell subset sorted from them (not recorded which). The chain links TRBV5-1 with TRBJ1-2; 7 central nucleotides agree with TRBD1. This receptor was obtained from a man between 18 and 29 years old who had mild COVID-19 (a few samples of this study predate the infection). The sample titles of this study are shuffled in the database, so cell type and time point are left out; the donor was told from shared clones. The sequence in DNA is TGCGCCAGCAGCTCGTCGGCAGGGGGTAACTATGGCTACACCTTC. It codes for CASSSSAGGNYGYTF.